This TCR beta chain was found in a study of control samples from healthy donors and cancer patients. CDR1 is MGHDK, CDR2 SYGVNS, per germline. J gave up 1 base and V 2 bases, and 7 bases lay outside the gene matches. The CDR3 contains 16 residues. Assay: immunoSEQ multiplex PCR; the TCRdb copy retains only in-frame clones and omits some. The sample lists 75,000 to 100,000 clones; around 86% were seen once. Sequenced sample: blood. The chain carries TRBV25-1 and TRBJ2-5, with TRBD2 matching over 7 bases. This receptor was obtained from a woman in her forties or fifties in good health. The CDR3: CASSEGGGAGQETQYF. For the CDR3, the DNA is TGTGCCAGCAGTGAAGGGGGAGGGGCGGGCCAAGAGACCCAGTACTTC.